One sample yielded the 11 T cell receptor beta chains listed below, sequenced in a study of blood T cell repertoires in COVID-19. Here immunoSEQ multiplex PCR was the method, and the copy in TCRdb shows in-frame clones only, minus some. Of around 260,000 clones listed, 86% are singletons. The sequencing sample was made of peripheral blood. Receptor source: a man aged 25 to 45 with active or convalescent COVID-19.

The rearrangement joins TRBV4-2 to TRBJ2-7, with D tentatively TRBD2 (5 bases). The CDR3 has 14 residues. Germline CDR1 is LGHNA and CDR2 is YNFKEQ. Between the trimmed V and J ends, which lost 1 base and 7 bases, there was a span of 14 bases. The CDR3 DNA reads TGTGCCAGCAGCCAAGGGCGCGGGCCTCAAGAGCAGTACTTC. Protein product: CASSQGRGPQEQYF.

The V and J genes are TRBV4-3 and TRBJ1-1; unclear D gene. V shed 0 bases and J shed 1 base, with 9 bases lying between them. The CDR3 loop spans 15 amino acids. Germline V lookup: CDR1 LGHNA, CDR2 YSLEER. DNA for the CDR3: TGCGCCAGCAGCCAAGATGGCAATCCGAACACTGAAGCTTTCTTT. Translating it yields CASSQDGNPNTEAFF.

This clone was counted between two and nine times. The chain joins TRBV13 to TRBJ2-7; tentatively, D is TRBD1 (7 bases). The CDR3 runs to 15 residues. The V and J ends lost 5 bases and 4 bases respectively, with 18 bases between them. CDR1 and CDR2 from the germline V gene are PRHDT and FYEKMQ (reference sequence). CDR3 residues: CASSNKGAGGYEQYF. Here the CDR3 DNA reads TGTGCCAGCAGCAATAAGGGGGCAGGGGGGTACGAGCAGTACTTC.

This chain joins TRBV5-1 and TRBJ1-4, with 8 positions matching TRBD1. The CDR3 spans 15 residues. V lost 4 bases and J lost 3; bases outside the gene matches: 5. From germline, CDR1 is SGHRS and CDR2 YFSETQ. The CDR3 sequence: CASSRQGASNEKLFF. CDR3 nucleotides: TGCGCCAGCAGCCGGCAGGGGGCTTCTAATGAAAAACTGTTTTTT.

The rearrangement uses TRBV9 and TRBJ2-7; a possible D gene is TRBD2 (7 bases). The V gene lost 4 bases and the J gene lost 0 bases, with 14 bases spanning the gap. This CDR3 comprises 15 residues. Germline V gives CDR1 SGDLS, CDR2 YYNGEE. CDR3 coding DNA: TGTGCCAGCAGCCCGGAGGGGGGGATCTCCTACGAGCAGTACTTC. This translates into CASSPEGGISYEQYF.

This clone appeared a few times. The V gene is TRBV4-3, the J gene TRBJ2-5; D unclear. The CDR3 has 15 amino acids. Trimming took 0 bases from V and 4 from J, leaving 12 bases between them. CDR1 LGHNA and CDR2 YSLEER come from the germline V gene. CDR3 DNA sequence: TGCGCCAGCAGCCAAGAGATTAGCTCGTTAGAGACCCAGTACTTC. Its protein is CASSQEISSLETQYF.

This chain links TRBV6-5 with TRBJ2-1, with 7 bases matching TRBD1. V trimming: 2 bases; J trimming: 8 bases; junction bases outside the gene matches: 6. Germline CDR1 MNHEY, CDR2 SVGAGI. The CDR3 extends over 14 amino acids. CDR3 DNA: TGTGCCAGCAGTTACCTCAGGGGGTCCGATGAGCAGTTCTTC. It codes for CASSYLRGSDEQFF.

The gene calls are TRBV2 and TRBJ1-3; D might be TRBD1 (5 bases). Per germline, CDR1 SNHLY and CDR2 FYNNEI. CDR3 length: 15 amino acids. The V end lost 4 bases, the J end lost 4 bases, and 14 bases lay between the germline ends. In nucleotides, the CDR3 is TGTGCCAGCAGTGGGGGGGACCCGGGAGGAAACACCATATATTTT. Translated: CASSGGDPGGNTIYF.

This clone turned up a few times. This chain connects TRBV3-1 (or the pseudogene TRBV3-2) to TRBJ1-1; no clear D gene. The CDR3 is 14 amino acids. CDR1 and CDR2 (germline): LGHDT, YNNKEL (reference sequence). V shed 4 bases and J shed 6 bases, with 15 bases lying between them. The CDR3 loop reads CASSPTVGSAEAFF. CDR3 in DNA: TGTGCCAGCAGCCCGACCGTCGGGTCAGCTGAAGCTTTCTTT.

The rearrangement links TRBV19 to TRBJ1-1; 12 bases match TRBD1. Losses at the gene ends were 3 bases for V and 4 bases for J; bases not matched to a gene: 12. The germline gives CDR1 LNHDA, CDR2 SQIVND (reference sequence). The CDR3 loop spans 18 amino acids. The CDR3 loop is CASSMVGTGGAISTEAFF. Here the CDR3 DNA reads TGTGCCAGTAGTATGGTCGGGACAGGGGGCGCTATTTCCACTGAAGCTTTCTTT.

The J gene is TRBJ1-1, the V gene TRBV13; maybe TRBD1 (5 bases). CDR3 length: 15 residues. CDR1 and CDR2 (germline): PRHDT, FYEKMQ (reference sequence). V lost 5 bases, J lost 0 bases, and 13 bases lay in between. Here the CDR3 DNA reads TGTGCCAGCAGCCCCCAGGAGGGGTTGAACACTGAAGCTTTCTTT. Its translation: CASSPQEGLNTEAFF.